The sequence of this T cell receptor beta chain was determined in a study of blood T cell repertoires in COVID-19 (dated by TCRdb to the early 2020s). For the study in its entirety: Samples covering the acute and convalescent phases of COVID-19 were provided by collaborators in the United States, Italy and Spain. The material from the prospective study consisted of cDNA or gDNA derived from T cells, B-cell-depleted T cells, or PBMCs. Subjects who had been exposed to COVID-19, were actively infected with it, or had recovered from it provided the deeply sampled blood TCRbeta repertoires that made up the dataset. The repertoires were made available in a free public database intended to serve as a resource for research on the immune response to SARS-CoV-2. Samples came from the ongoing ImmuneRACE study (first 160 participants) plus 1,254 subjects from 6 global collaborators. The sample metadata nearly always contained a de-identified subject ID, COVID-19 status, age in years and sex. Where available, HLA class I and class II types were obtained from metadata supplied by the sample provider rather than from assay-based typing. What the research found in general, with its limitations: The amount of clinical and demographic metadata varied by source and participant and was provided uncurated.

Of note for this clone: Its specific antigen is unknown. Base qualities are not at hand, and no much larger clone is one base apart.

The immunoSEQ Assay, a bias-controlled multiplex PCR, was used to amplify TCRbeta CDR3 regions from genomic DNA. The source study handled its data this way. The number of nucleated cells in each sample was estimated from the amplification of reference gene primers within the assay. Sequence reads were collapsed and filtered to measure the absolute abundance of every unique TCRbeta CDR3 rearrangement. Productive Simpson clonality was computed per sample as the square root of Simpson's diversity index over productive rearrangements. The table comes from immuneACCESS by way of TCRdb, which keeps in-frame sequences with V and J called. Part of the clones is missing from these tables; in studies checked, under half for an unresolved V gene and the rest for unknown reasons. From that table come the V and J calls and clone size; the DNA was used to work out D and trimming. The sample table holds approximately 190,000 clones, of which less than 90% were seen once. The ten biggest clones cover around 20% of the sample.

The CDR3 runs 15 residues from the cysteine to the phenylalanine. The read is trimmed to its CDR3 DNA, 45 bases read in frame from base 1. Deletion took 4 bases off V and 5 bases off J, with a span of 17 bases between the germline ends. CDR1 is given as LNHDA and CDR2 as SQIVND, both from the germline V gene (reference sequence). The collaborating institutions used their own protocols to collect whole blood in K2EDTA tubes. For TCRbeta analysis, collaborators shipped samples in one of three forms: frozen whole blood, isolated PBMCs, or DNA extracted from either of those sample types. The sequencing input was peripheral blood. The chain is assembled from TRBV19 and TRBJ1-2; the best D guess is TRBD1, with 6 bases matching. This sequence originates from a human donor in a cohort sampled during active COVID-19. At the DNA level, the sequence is TGTGCCAGTAGTACCCTACAGGGTTTTGAGTATGGCTACACCTTC. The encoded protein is CASSTLQGFEYGYTF.